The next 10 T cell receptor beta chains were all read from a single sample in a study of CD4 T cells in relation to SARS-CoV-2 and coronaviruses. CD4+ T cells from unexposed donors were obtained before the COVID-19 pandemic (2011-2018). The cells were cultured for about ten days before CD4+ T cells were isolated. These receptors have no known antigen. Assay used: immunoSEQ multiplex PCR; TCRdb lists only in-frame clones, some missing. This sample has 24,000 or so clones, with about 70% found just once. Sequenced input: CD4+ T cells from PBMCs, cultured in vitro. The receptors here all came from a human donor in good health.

The CDR3 region is CATEDRGTDTQYF. DNA for the CDR3: TGTGCCACCGAGGACAGGGGCACAGATACGCAGTATTTT. The chain uses TRBV24-1 and TRBJ2-3; 8 bases are shared with TRBD1. This CDR3 is built from 13 residues. Looked up from germline, CDR1 is KGHDR and CDR2 is SFDVKD. The junction had 2 bases not matched to a gene; V was cut back by 9 bases and J by 1 base.

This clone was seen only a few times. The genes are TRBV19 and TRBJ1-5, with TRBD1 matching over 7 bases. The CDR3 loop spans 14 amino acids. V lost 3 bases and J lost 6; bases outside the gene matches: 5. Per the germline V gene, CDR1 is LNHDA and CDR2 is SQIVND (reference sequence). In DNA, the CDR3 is TGTGCCAGTAGTATCCAGGGGGGGAGTCAGCCCCAGCATTTT. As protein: CASSIQGGSQPQHF.

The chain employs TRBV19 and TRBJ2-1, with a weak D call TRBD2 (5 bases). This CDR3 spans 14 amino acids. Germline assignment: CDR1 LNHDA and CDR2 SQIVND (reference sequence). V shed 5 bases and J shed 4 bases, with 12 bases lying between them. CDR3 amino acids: CASSELSGYNEQFF. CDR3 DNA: TGTGCCAGTAGTGAGTTATCGGGGTACAATGAGCAGTTCTTC.

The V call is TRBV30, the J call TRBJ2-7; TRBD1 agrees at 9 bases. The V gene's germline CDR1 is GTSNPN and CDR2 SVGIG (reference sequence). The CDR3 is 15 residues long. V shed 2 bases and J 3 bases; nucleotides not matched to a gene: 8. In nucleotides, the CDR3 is TGTGCCTGGAGTCCGGGACAGGGTATTATCTACGAGCAGTACTTC. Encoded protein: CAWSPGQGIIYEQYF.

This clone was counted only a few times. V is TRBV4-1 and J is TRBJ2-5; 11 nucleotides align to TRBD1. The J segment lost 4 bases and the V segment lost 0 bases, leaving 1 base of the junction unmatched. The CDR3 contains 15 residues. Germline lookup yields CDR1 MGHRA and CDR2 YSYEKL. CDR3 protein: CASSQEGTGGETQYF. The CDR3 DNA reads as TGCGCCAGCAGCCAAGAAGGGACAGGGGGAGAGACCCAGTACTTC.

DNA for the CDR3: TGTGCCATCAGTCTCAGAACCCCTTTATCCTACGAGCAGTACTTC. It yields the protein CAISLRTPLSYEQYF. The J gene is TRBJ2-7, the V gene TRBV10-3, with D uncertain. The CDR3 is 15 residues long. The germline gives CDR1 ENHRY, CDR2 SYGVKD. The V end lost 5 bases, the J end lost 1 base, and 15 bases lay between the germline ends.

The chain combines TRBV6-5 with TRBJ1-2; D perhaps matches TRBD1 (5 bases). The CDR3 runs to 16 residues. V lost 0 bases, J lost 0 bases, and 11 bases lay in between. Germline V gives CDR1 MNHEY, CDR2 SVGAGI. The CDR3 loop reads CASSYSMTDANYGYTF. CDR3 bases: TGTGCCAGCAGTTACTCGATGACAGACGCTAACTATGGCTACACCTTC.

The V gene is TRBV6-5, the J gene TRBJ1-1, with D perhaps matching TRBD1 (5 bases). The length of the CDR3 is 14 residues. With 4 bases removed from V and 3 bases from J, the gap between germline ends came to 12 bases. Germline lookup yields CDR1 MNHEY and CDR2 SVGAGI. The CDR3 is CASSFPGGYTEAFF. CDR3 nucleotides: TGTGCCAGCAGTTTCCCTGGGGGGTACACTGAAGCTTTCTTT.

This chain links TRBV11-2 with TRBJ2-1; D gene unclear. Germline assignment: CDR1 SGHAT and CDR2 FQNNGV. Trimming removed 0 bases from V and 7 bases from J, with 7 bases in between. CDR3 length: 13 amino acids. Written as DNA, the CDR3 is TGTGCCAGCAGCTTAGATCTGGTGAATGAGCAGTTCTTC. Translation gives CASSLDLVNEQFF.

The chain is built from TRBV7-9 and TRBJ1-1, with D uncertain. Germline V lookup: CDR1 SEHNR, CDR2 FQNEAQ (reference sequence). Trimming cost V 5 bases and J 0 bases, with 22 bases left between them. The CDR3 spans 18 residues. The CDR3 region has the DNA TGTGCCAGCAGCCGGAGGGTTGGCAGCCAAGACATGAACACTGAAGCTTTCTTT. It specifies CASSRRVGSQDMNTEAFF.